This TCR beta chain was sequenced in a study of T cells after yellow fever vaccination. Across the study: CD3, CD45RA, CCR7 and CD95 guided sorting of the EM, EMRA, CM and Tscm memory subsets.

Overall study findings and caveats: Though weaker, the secondary response peaked faster, on day 5 versus 15. Within the sorted memory subsets, almost all vaccine-responding clonotypes could not be detected on day 0. The study re-detected most primary-vaccination clones after the booster (roughly 96% CD4, 80% to 90% CD8).

Using its own MiXCR run on the 5' RACE reads, TCRdb lists one record per CDR3 protein. This sample carries 30,000 or so distinct CDR3 sequences, about 6.3% of them seen once, and the ten largest clones take about 20%. CDR1 is SGHKS, CDR2 YYEKEE, per germline (reference sequence). The length of the CDR3 is 15 residues. Trimming took 3 bases from V and 4 from J, leaving 16 bases between them. The chain couples TRBV5-5 to TRBJ1-2; possible D gene TRBD1, 6 bases. The receptor comes from a man aged 18 to 29 who received the YFV17D yellow fever vaccine. Sequences were derived from PBMCs, either bulk or a sorted T-cell subset (CD4+, CD8+, memory, or dextramer-sorted; not recorded which), sampled on the day of the first yellow fever vaccination. Here the CDR3 reads CASSSQGHGVYGYTF. CDR3 nucleotide sequence: TGTGCCAGCAGCTCCCAGGGGCATGGGGTCTATGGCTACACCTTC.